Listed below are T cell receptor beta chains from one sample, sequenced in a study of cytomegalovirus exposure and HLA in healthy donors. Measured with immunoSEQ multiplex PCR; TCRdb has only the in-frame clones, and not every one. This table has fewer than 250,000 clones, roughly 73% appearing once. The sample taken for sequencing was PBMCs. The receptors here all came from a woman in her 30s in good health and CMV-seropositive. Both conserved end residues are part of each CDR3. A D gene is named only where the DNA matches it firmly. Not all rows give a size; the values are once, few, many and, for expanded clones, a class.

d_call,j_call,cdr3_length,v_call,clone_size,cdr3_aa,cdr3_nt
NA,TRBJ2-6,15,TRBV5-4,NA,CASSFRSSGANVLTF,TGTGCCAGCAGCTTTAGATCCTCTGGGGCCAACGTCCTGACTTTC
TRBD1,TRBJ2-7,13,TRBV6-5,NA,CASSEGQTYEQYF,TGTGCCAGCAGCGAGGGACAGACCTACGAGCAGTACTTC
TRBD2,TRBJ2-5,16,TRBV4-1,NA,CASSQGGTSGTETQYF,TGCGCCAGCAGCCAAGGGGGGACTAGCGGGACAGAGACCCAGTACTTC
TRBD1,TRBJ1-1,15,TRBV4-2,NA,CASSPDPTGATEAFF,TGTGCCAGCAGCCCAGACCCCACAGGGGCCACTGAAGCTTTCTTT
NA,TRBJ1-5,14,TRBV7-7,NA,CASSRKAGNQPQHF,TGTGCCAGCAGCCGGAAAGCGGGCAATCAGCCCCAGCATTTT
TRBD1,TRBJ1-4,17,TRBV7-9,NA,CASSDTTTRGNNEKLFF,TGTGCCAGCAGCGATACTACTACCAGGGGGAATAATGAAAAACTGTTTTTT
TRBD1,TRBJ1-5,18,TRBV19,NA,CASSRPGDRGNINQPQHF,TGTGCCAGTAGTAGACCCGGAGACAGGGGTAATATCAATCAGCCCCAGCATTTT
TRBD1,TRBJ2-3,14,TRBV30,NA,CALQGAHWADTQYF,TGTGCCTTACAGGGGGCACATTGGGCAGATACGCAGTATTTT
NA,TRBJ1-2,13,TRBV7-9,NA,CASSLEAAGGYTF,TGTGCCAGCAGCTTAGAAGCGGCGGGGGGCTACACCTTC
NA,TRBJ1-5,15,TRBV6-5,NA,CASSRAGGVNQPQHF,TGTGCCAGCAGCCGAGCGGGGGGTGTCAATCAGCCCCAGCATTTT
NA,TRBJ1-2,15,TRBV14,NA,CASSQDIGGLYGYTF,TGTGCCAGCAGCCAAGATATAGGAGGGCTATATGGCTACACCTTC
NA,TRBJ2-5,15,TRBV5-1,NA,CASSLNGQYQETQYF,TGCGCCAGCAGCTTGAATGGACAGTACCAAGAGACCCAGTACTTC
NA,TRBJ1-6,14,TRBV27,NA,CASSPDDRDSPLHF,TGTGCCAGCAGTCCAGATGACAGAGATTCACCCCTCCACTTT
NA,TRBJ2-4,12,TRBV10-3,NA,CAISESENIQYF,TGTGCCATCAGTGAGTCCGAAAACATTCAGTACTTC
NA,TRBJ1-5,14,TRBV19,NA,CASSMAGINQPQHF,TGTGCCAGTAGTATGGCGGGAATTAATCAGCCCCAGCATTTT
NA,TRBJ1-1,15,TRBV28,NA,CASSLRRAGNTEAFF,TGTGCCAGCAGCCTCAGGAGGGCAGGGAACACTGAAGCTTTCTTT
TRBD1,TRBJ1-2,15,TRBV6-4,NA,CASSDNRDSPRGYTF,TGTGCCAGCAGTGACAACCGGGACAGCCCTCGCGGCTACACCTTC
NA,TRBJ1-1,18,TRBV11-1,NA,CASTGDQVFPTLNTEAFF,TGTGCCAGCACTGGTGATCAGGTTTTCCCGACACTGAACACTGAAGCTTTCTTT
NA,TRBJ2-7,13,TRBV7-2,NA,CASSQDGAYEQYF,TGTGCCAGCAGCCAAGACGGAGCCTACGAGCAGTACTTC
TRBD2,TRBJ2-5,13,TRBV7-2,NA,CASARTSGGTRYF,TGTGCCAGCGCTAGGACTAGCGGGGGGACCAGGTACTTC
TRBD2,TRBJ2-7,14,TRBV5-1,NA,CASTSVAGAYEQYF,TGCGCCAGCACTTCGGTGGCGGGGGCCTACGAGCAGTACTTC
NA,TRBJ2-2,14,TRBV7-3,NA,CASSLGSGPGELFF,TGTGCCAGCAGCTTAGGATCGGGTCCCGGGGAGCTGTTTTTT
NA,TRBJ1-5,18,TRBV28,NA,CASSLSVSRGRKNQPQHF,TGTGCCAGCAGTTTATCTGTTTCGCGAGGAAGAAAGAATCAGCCCCAGCATTTT
NA,TRBJ1-5,16,TRBV5-5,NA,CASSLGFGDSNQPQHF,TGTGCCAGCAGCTTGGGCTTCGGTGATAGCAATCAGCCCCAGCATTTT
TRBD2,TRBJ2-7,16,TRBV5-1,NA,CASSLGRASGDYEQYF,TGCGCCAGCAGCCTTGGCAGGGCTAGCGGTGACTACGAGCAGTACTTC
NA,TRBJ2-1,13,TRBV7-3,NA,CASSLGVSNEQFF,TGTGCCAGCAGCTTAGGAGTTAGTAATGAGCAGTTCTTC
TRBD1,TRBJ1-5,15,TRBV4-2,NA,CASSQGQGDNQPQHF,TGTGCCAGCAGCCAAGGTCAGGGGGACAATCAGCCCCAGCATTTT
TRBD1,TRBJ2-7,15,TRBV7-6,NA,CASSQGTAFGYEQYF,TGTGCCAGCAGCCAAGGGACAGCCTTCGGCTACGAGCAGTACTTC
NA,TRBJ2-7,16,TRBV6-4,NA,CASRGFGEAGGYEQYF,TGTGCCAGCAGGGGGTTCGGGGAGGCGGGCGGATACGAGCAGTACTTC
NA,TRBJ2-3,13,TRBV6-6,NA,CATRGPGPDTQYF,TGTGCCACACGAGGGCCGGGTCCAGATACGCAGTATTTT
NA,TRBJ1-6,18,TRBV7-6,few,CASSLGSPISSYNSPLHF,TGTGCCAGCAGCTTAGGTTCCCCTATTAGCTCCTATAATTCACCCCTCCACTTT
TRBD2,TRBJ2-7,16,TRBV29-1,NA,CSVGGLAGSPGHEQYF,TGCAGCGTTGGGGGACTAGCGGGGTCACCAGGCCACGAGCAGTACTTC
NA,TRBJ1-4,14,TRBV30,few,CAWSDRDLNEKLFF,TGTGCCTGGAGTGACAGGGACCTAAATGAAAAACTGTTTTTT
NA,TRBJ2-3,14,TRBV5-1,NA,CASSPAPPGATQYF,TGCGCCAGCAGCCCCGCGCCCCCGGGTGCGACGCAGTATTTT
TRBD1,TRBJ1-2,13,TRBV6-5,NA,CASRRRGQGGYTF,TGTGCCAGCAGGCGCAGGGGGCAGGGGGGCTACACCTTC
NA,TRBJ1-4,12,TRBV2,few,CASSLTGIELFF,TGTGCCAGCAGCTTAACAGGGATCGAACTGTTTTTT
NA,TRBJ1-5,12,TRBV30,NA,CAWSDRDQPQHF,TGTGCCTGGAGTGACAGGGATCAGCCCCAGCATTTT
TRBD2,TRBJ2-1,13,TRBV18,NA,CASSPPSGTEQFF,TGTGCCAGCTCACCCCCAAGCGGGACGGAGCAGTTCTTC
NA,TRBJ2-5,16,TRBV7-6,NA,CASSLRMTANLETQYF,TGTGCCAGCAGCTTAAGAATGACAGCTAACTTGGAGACCCAGTACTTC
TRBD1,TRBJ1-5,13,TRBV19,NA,CASTQTGQGAQHF,TGTGCCAGTACCCAAACAGGACAGGGGGCACAACATTTT